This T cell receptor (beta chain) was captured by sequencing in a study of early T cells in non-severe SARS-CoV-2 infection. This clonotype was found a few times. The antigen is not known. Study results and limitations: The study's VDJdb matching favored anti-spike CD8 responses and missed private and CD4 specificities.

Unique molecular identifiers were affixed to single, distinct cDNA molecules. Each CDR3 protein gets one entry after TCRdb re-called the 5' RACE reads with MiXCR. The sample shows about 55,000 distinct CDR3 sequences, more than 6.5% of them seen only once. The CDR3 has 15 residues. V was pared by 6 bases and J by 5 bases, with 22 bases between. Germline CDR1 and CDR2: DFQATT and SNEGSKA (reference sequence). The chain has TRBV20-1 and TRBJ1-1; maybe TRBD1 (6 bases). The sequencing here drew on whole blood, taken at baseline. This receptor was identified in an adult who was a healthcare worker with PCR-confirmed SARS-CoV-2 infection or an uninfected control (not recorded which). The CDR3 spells CSAYDAGDMMTEAFF. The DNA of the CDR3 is TGCAGTGCCTACGACGCGGGGGACATGATGACTGAAGCTTTCTTT.